These 15 T cell receptor beta chains share one sample of origin, sequenced in a study of shared clonotypes between healthy human individuals. Selected positively for CCR7 and CD45RO-negative, naive CD8 cells excluded terminally differentiated effector memory CD45RA+ cells. Profiling relied on immunoSEQ multiplex PCR, and the TCRdb table lists in-frame clones only, not all of them. The repertoire holds about 1.9 million clones, with around 95% as singletons. The sample was naive CD8+ T cells from PBMCs. The receptors stem from a man aged 18 to 29 in good health. Some clones in this sample may be carry-over from other donors' samples.

This sequence joins TRBV14 and TRBJ1-1, with 7 bases matching TRBD1. The CDR3 sequence is 16 residues long. Germline V gene data show CDR1 as SGHDN and CDR2 as FVKESK. Losses at the gene ends were 4 bases for V and 0 bases for J; bases not matched to a gene: 8. The CDR3 DNA follows: TGTGCCAGCAGCCCGTGGGACAGCGACATGAACACTGAAGCTTTCTTT. This codes for CASSPWDSDMNTEAFF.

The chain employs TRBV5-1 and TRBJ1-1; D gene uncertain. This CDR3 has 12 residues. CDR1 and CDR2 (germline): SGHRS, YFSETQ. V lost 2 bases to trimming and J lost 5 bases, with 7 bases between them. The CDR3: CASSFSRTEAFF. The CDR3 nucleotides read TGCGCCAGCAGCTTTTCTCGGACTGAAGCTTTCTTT.

The chain uses TRBV28 and TRBJ2-2; D remains ambiguous. CDR3 length equals 15 residues. V was pared by 2 bases and J by 6 bases, with 13 bases between. Germline V gene lookup returns CDR1 MDHEN and CDR2 SYDVKM. DNA of the CDR3: TGTGCCAGCAGTTTAAAGGTTTCGGTCTCCGGGGAGCTGTTTTTT. Translated: CASSLKVSVSGELFF.

The sample holds one count of this clone. The rearrangement joins TRBV13 to TRBJ2-1; D perhaps matches TRBD2 (6 bases). Germline V gene lookup returns CDR1 PRHDT and CDR2 FYEKMQ (reference sequence). The ends were cut back, 7 bases at V and 4 bases at J, with 14 bases in the middle. The CDR3 runs 14 residues. CDR3 sequence reads: CASKGVADYNEQFF. CDR3 nucleotides: TGTGCCAGCAAAGGGGTAGCGGATTACAATGAGCAGTTCTTC. The full variable domain, rest sourced from reference TRBV13 and TRBJ2-1, is AAGVIQSPRHLIKEKRETATLKCYPIPRHDTVYWYQQGPGQDPQFLISFYEKMQSDKGSIPDRFSAQQFSDYHSELNMSSLELGDSALYFCASKGVADYNEQFFGPGTRLTVL.

The chain has TRBV29-1 and TRBJ2-3; 8 bases match TRBD2. This CDR3 comprises 17 residues. The J segment lost 2 bases and the V segment lost 1 base, leaving 11 bases of the junction unmatched. Germline V CDR1 and CDR2: SQVTM, ANQGSEA. The CDR3 loop is CSVEAISPSGYTDTQYF. The CDR3 nucleotides are TGCAGCGTTGAAGCGATATCCCCTAGCGGGTACACAGATACGCAGTATTTT.

This chain uses TRBV7-8 with TRBJ2-3; 11 positions match TRBD2. With V trimmed by 2 bases and J by 6 bases, 16 bases remained unmatched. Germline V gene lookup returns CDR1 SGHVS and CDR2 FQNEAQ. The length of the CDR3 is 19 residues. Here the CDR3 reads CASSLKRASGRSPRDTQYF. The DNA for the CDR3 is TGTGCCAGCAGCTTAAAGAGGGCTAGCGGGAGGTCCCCACGGGATACGCAGTATTTT.

The chain links TRBV27 to TRBJ1-1, with D unclear. Between the trimmed V and J ends, which lost 0 bases and 0 bases, there was a span of 11 bases. The V gene's germline CDR1 is MNHEY and CDR2 SMNVEV (reference sequence). This CDR3 comprises 16 residues. The CDR3 loop reads CASSLSGKALNTEAFF. CDR3 DNA sequence: TGTGCCAGCAGTTTATCGGGAAAGGCACTGAACACTGAAGCTTTCTTT.

V and J are TRBV5-6 and TRBJ2-7; 12 nucleotides match TRBD2. Germline V lookup: CDR1 SGHDT, CDR2 YYEEEE. The V segment lost 4 bases and the J segment 1 base; nucleotides outside the gene matches: 3. CDR3 length: 15 residues. CDR3 region: CASSLTSGSSYEQYF. The CDR3 nucleotides read TGTGCCAGCAGCCTGACTAGCGGGAGTTCCTACGAGCAGTACTTC.

The J gene is TRBJ2-7, the V gene TRBV4-1, with 9 nucleotides matching TRBD2. J gave up 3 bases and V 1 base, and 7 bases lay outside the gene matches. The CDR3 length is 16 residues. Germline-derived CDR1 and CDR2 are MGHRA and YSYEKL. CDR3 bases: TGCGCCAGCAGCCAAGGTAGCGGGAGAGGTGTCTACGAGCAGTACTTC. Its translation is CASSQGSGRGVYEQYF.

V and J are TRBV11-3 and TRBJ2-1; D is unclear. Trimming removed 3 bases at V and 6 bases at J, with 6 bases between. Germline V gives CDR1 SGHNT, CDR2 YENEEA. This CDR3 has 12 amino acids. CDR3 sequence: CASSFGFNEQFF. The CDR3 DNA is TGTGCCAGCAGCTTTGGGTTCAATGAGCAGTTCTTC. The full variable domain, with the rest looked up from reference TRBV11-3 and TRBJ2-1, is EAGVVQSPRYKIIEKKQPVAFWCNPISGHNTLYWYLQNLGQGPELLIRYENEEAVDDSQLPKDRFSAERLKGVDSTLKIQPAELGDSAVYLCASSFGFNEQFFGPGTRLTVL.

Points on this clone: The same CDR3 arises from other DNA sequences in this sample as well. J is TRBJ2-2 and V is TRBV9; D is undetermined. The CDR3 totals 12 residues. Trimming pared 4 bases from V and 5 bases from J, leaving 6 bases between. The germline gives CDR1 SGDLS, CDR2 YYNGEE. The CDR3 spells CASSFGTGELFF. The DNA for the CDR3 is TGTGCCAGCAGCTTCGGGACCGGGGAGCTGTTTTTT.

The chain recombines TRBV27 with TRBJ2-5; D unresolved. The closer fit of TRBJ2-7 to the DNA end suggests the J call may be wrong. Germline CDR1 reads MNHEY; CDR2 reads SMNVEV (reference sequence). The CDR3 has 14 residues. CDR3 bases: TGTGCCAGCAGTTTATCCCTATTCAGTCACGAGCAGTACTTC. Translated, it gives CASSLSLFSHEQYF.

This clone appeared once. This sample also contains other DNA sequences that code for the same CDR3. The rearrangement links TRBV5-6 to TRBJ1-5; no clear D. V was cut by 0 bases and J by 0 bases, with 4 bases left in between. The germline CDR1 and CDR2 sequences are SGHDT and YYEEEE. This CDR3 spans 14 amino acids. In DNA, the CDR3 is TGTGCCAGCAGCTTGGCCAGTAGCAATCAGCCCCAGCATTTT. This sequence encodes CASSLASSNQPQHF.

The chain joins TRBV7-3 to TRBJ2-2; TRBD2 aligns across 9 bases. From germline, CDR1 is SGHTA and CDR2 FQGTGA. The CDR3 loop spans 16 amino acids. Trimming took 3 bases from V and 5 from J; bases not matched to a gene: 7. The DNA for the CDR3 is TGTGCCAGCAGCTTTATAGCGGGAGTTGATACCGGGGAGCTGTTTTTT. This sequence encodes CASSFIAGVDTGELFF.

This sequence joins TRBV27 and TRBJ2-7; D is undetermined. Trimming left V 6 bases short and J 2 bases short, with 11 bases between. This CDR3 is 13 amino acids long. The germline V gene encodes CDR1 MNHEY and CDR2 SMNVEV (reference sequence). The CDR3 coding sequence is TGTGCCAGCAGCAATGGGATTACCTACGAGCAGTACTTC. Encoded protein: CASSNGITYEQYF.